This is a list of T cell receptor beta chains from one sample in a study of OX40 agonist ivuxolimab in advanced cancers. Profiled with immunoSEQ multiplex PCR; TCRdb holds only in-frame clones, not every one. The repertoire holds about 40,000 clones, 70% to 85% seen once, with about 7.6% in the top ten. This specimen consisted of CD4+ or CD8+ T cells sorted from blood, obtained in a trial of the OX40 agonist ivuxolimab. These receptor sequences come from an adult with an advanced solid tumor such as melanoma, head and neck, liver or kidney cancer. CDR3s include the opening cysteine and the closing phenylalanine or tryptophan.

v_gene: TRBV5-5
j_gene: TRBJ2-1
CDR3aa: CASSRTSGRAVEQFF

v_gene: TRBV5-4
j_gene: TRBJ1-1
CDR3aa: CASSLESGGTEAFF

v_gene: TRBV6-5
j_gene: TRBJ1-1
CDR3aa: CASSYTLNTEAFF

v_gene: TRBV7-2
j_gene: TRBJ1-5
CDR3aa: CASSWGAGGQPQHF

v_gene: TRBV30
j_gene: TRBJ1-2
CDR3aa: CAWSGGGPGYTF

v_gene: TRBV19
j_gene: TRBJ2-2
CDR3aa: CASSMSQITGELFF

v_gene: TRBV30
j_gene: TRBJ1-6
CDR3aa: CAGQGGASSYNSPLHF

v_gene: TRBV5-1
j_gene: TRBJ2-7
CDR3aa: CASSLVASAKSSYEQYF

v_gene: TRBV7-7
j_gene: TRBJ2-1
CDR3aa: CASSPGTSGSYGEQFF

v_gene: TRBV5-4
j_gene: TRBJ1-5
CDR3aa: CASSVDRNQPQHF

v_gene: TRBV6-4
j_gene: TRBJ1-1
CDR3aa: CASSPSQGNTKAFF

v_gene: TRBV2
j_gene: TRBJ2-5
CDR3aa: CASTQSYNQETQYF

v_gene: TRBV5-1
j_gene: TRBJ2-5
CDR3aa: CASSLAAGARRETQYF

v_gene: TRBV4-3
j_gene: TRBJ2-1
CDR3aa: CASSLYFSYNEQFF

v_gene: TRBV5-1
j_gene: TRBJ2-2
CDR3aa: CASSLGQYTGELFF

v_gene: TRBV5-1
j_gene: TRBJ2-5
CDR3aa: CASSLALGQETQYF

v_gene: TRBV19
j_gene: TRBJ1-6
CDR3aa: CASSNYETGGLNPLHF

v_gene: TRBV29-1
j_gene: TRBJ2-1
CDR3aa: CSVAATFWDNEQFF

v_gene: TRBV5-1
j_gene: TRBJ2-7
CDR3aa: CASSLGTGGSYEQYF

v_gene: TRBV7-6
j_gene: TRBJ2-7
CDR3aa: CASSLGGVEGYEQYF

v_gene: TRBV5-1
j_gene: TRBJ2-5
CDR3aa: CASSLYPPETQYF

v_gene: TRBV13
j_gene: TRBJ1-2
CDR3aa: CASSLQRYGYTF

v_gene: TRBV2
j_gene: TRBJ2-7
CDR3aa: CASRSGFSYEQYF

v_gene: TRBV5-1
j_gene: TRBJ2-7
CDR3aa: CASSISGTGDREQYF

v_gene: TRBV4-1
j_gene: TRBJ2-7
CDR3aa: CASSLSPEAEAHEQYF

v_gene: TRBV30
j_gene: TRBJ2-4
CDR3aa: CAGEIDGPKNIQYF

v_gene: TRBV2
j_gene: TRBJ1-2
CDR3aa: CASSERTDYGYTF

v_gene: TRBV7-2
j_gene: TRBJ2-3
CDR3aa: CASSSQRAADTQYF

v_gene: TRBV7-9
j_gene: TRBJ2-7
CDR3aa: CASSLPFGLAGASYEQYF

v_gene: TRBV5-1
j_gene: TRBJ2-1
CDR3aa: CASSLGPRDGEQFF

v_gene: TRBV7-9
j_gene: TRBJ2-7
CDR3aa: CASSLALDLSYEQYF

v_gene: TRBV6-5
j_gene: TRBJ2-7
CDR3aa: CASSYAGGGSYEQYF

v_gene: TRBV14
j_gene: TRBJ1-2
CDR3aa: CASSQVSGVSGYTF

v_gene: TRBV10-3
j_gene: TRBJ2-5
CDR3aa: CAITPAGGLETQYF

v_gene: TRBV5-1
j_gene: TRBJ2-5
CDR3aa: CASSSVGQGQETQYF

v_gene: TRBV5-1
j_gene: TRBJ2-1
CDR3aa: CASSSEVAVSYNEQFF

v_gene: TRBV7-9
j_gene: TRBJ2-2
CDR3aa: CASSRQQTGELFF

v_gene: TRBV6-5
j_gene: TRBJ2-7
CDR3aa: CASRREITQTYEQYF

v_gene: TRBV27
j_gene: TRBJ2-6
CDR3aa: CASSFGRSGANVLTF

v_gene: TRBV7-9
j_gene: TRBJ2-2
CDR3aa: CASSLQGWELFF

v_gene: TRBV25-1
j_gene: TRBJ2-7
CDR3aa: CASSENYYEQYF

v_gene: TRBV6-5
j_gene: TRBJ1-5
CDR3aa: CASSRRVGNQPQHF

v_gene: TRBV12-5
j_gene: TRBJ2-3
CDR3aa: CASGLGLAAVTDTQYF

v_gene: TRBV5-1
j_gene: TRBJ2-3
CDR3aa: CASSLARSGRADTDTQYF

v_gene: TRBV2
j_gene: TRBJ1-1
CDR3aa: CASREGQNTEAFF

v_gene: TRBV9
j_gene: TRBJ2-1
CDR3aa: CASSIRSGRDNEQFF

v_gene: TRBV7-2
j_gene: TRBJ2-7
CDR3aa: CASSPSPSGTYEQYF

v_gene: TRBV7-2
j_gene: TRBJ1-6
CDR3aa: CASSSSQRTPLHF

v_gene: TRBV7-9
j_gene: TRBJ2-4
CDR3aa: CASSQIAGVKNIQYF

v_gene: TRBV5-1
j_gene: TRBJ2-6
CDR3aa: CASSMGAGLGANVLTF